This T cell receptor beta chain was sequenced for a study of liver allograft versus peripheral blood T cells. Study information: Recipients' peripheral blood served as the comparator for T cell receptor repertoires in transplanted livers.

Trimming left V 10 bases short and J 0 bases short, with 16 bases between. Germline V gives CDR1 LNHDA, CDR2 SQIVND (reference sequence). This CDR3 comprises 15 residues. TCRdb called the reads again in MiXCR, with one record for every CDR3 protein. The table includes about 16,000 distinct CDR3 sequences, 22% detected once. This clonotype was recorded a few times. The receptor was derived from a human patient who had a liver transplant. Some T cells may trace back to the graft donor. This chain joins TRBV19 and TRBJ1-5, with a weak D call TRBD1 (5 bases). This CDR3 reads CATWGSALSNQPQHF. The CDR3 nucleotides read TGTGCCACATGGGGCTCTGCTCTTAGCAATCAGCCCCAGCATTTT.